A selection of T cell receptor beta chains follows, all from one sample in a study of post-analysis software for immune sequencing data. MiXCR, run by TCRdb on the PCR reads, gives a single entry per CDR3 protein. This table has just over 250,000 distinct CDR3 sequences, just over 35% appearing once. The sequencing input was blood. The receptors originated from a girl aged 10 to 17 with multiple sclerosis. Each CDR3 is given without its conserved first and last residue.

V: TRBV7-9
CDR3: AGSFGTGGANYGYT

V: TRBV6-5
CDR3: ASRTGTNNEQF

V: TRBV20-1
CDR3: SARRSGGGTDTQY

V: TRBV6-5
CDR3: ASSLLRVPNTEAF

V: TRBV7-6
CDR3: ASSLDWDFQETQY

V: TRBV12-3/TRBV12-4
CDR3: ASTLSGAGTEAF

V: TRBV9
CDR3: ASSVETGKRNSPLH

V: TRBV7-2
CDR3: ASSSDRGRTAQY

V: TRBV27
CDR3: ASSLSRSAGRETQY

V: TRBV7-3
CDR3: ASSYGPSSREQY

V: TRBV6-4
CDR3: ASTAVTGGEQF

V: TRBV3-1
CDR3: ASSQGQIQETQY

V: TRBV29-1
CDR3: SVRQGFMANEKLF

V: TRBV4-2
CDR3: ASSRPSGVGFYGYT

V: TRBV5-1
CDR3: ASSFNPGQLNEKLF

V: TRBV20-1
CDR3: SADQGLADYEQY

V: TRBV15
CDR3: ATSRDGYGSDTQY

V: TRBV12-3/TRBV12-4
CDR3: ASSRSTGGHGTDTQY

V: TRBV7-2
CDR3: ASSFVGVAETQY

V: TRBV7-2
CDR3: ASSLGRAYEQY

V: TRBV6-5
CDR3: ASKRTGEGIQY

V: TRBV27
CDR3: ASSLSGVGETQY

V: TRBV3-1
CDR3: ASSLRGGDTQY

V: TRBV27
CDR3: ASSLERTTDTQY

V: TRBV5-6
CDR3: ASSNSPSGDTQY

V: TRBV9
CDR3: ASGGGGTEAF

V: TRBV7-2
CDR3: ASSWTGASNQSQH

V: TRBV5-1
CDR3: ASTRQGEDTQY

V: TRBV5-5
CDR3: ASSLRLADGLTDTQY

V: TRBV27
CDR3: ASRGYHEQF

V: TRBV12-3/TRBV12-4
CDR3: ASRSTGVNSPLH

V: TRBV6-1
CDR3: ASSEEGGSPLH

V: TRBV3-1
CDR3: ASSLRVRYEQY

V: TRBV24-1
CDR3: ATSDPGGDYLTDTQY

V: TRBV5-1
CDR3: ASSLAGPENSPLH

V: TRBV7-2
CDR3: ASSPDESGVWGTQY

V: TRBV5-1
CDR3: ASSYLGRETQY

V: TRBV2
CDR3: ASSEVRTVGTEAF

V: TRBV29-1
CDR3: SVDERPGDEQF

V: TRBV11-2
CDR3: ASSQAGMNTQY

V: TRBV2
CDR3: ASRLDQWQETQY

V: TRBV29-1
CDR3: SVGGQGTLEAF

V: TRBV4-2
CDR3: ASSQDQGTGYEQY

V: TRBV5-5
CDR3: ASRRWDQGSTEAF

V: TRBV7-6
CDR3: ASSLKPDNSPLH

V: TRBV3-1
CDR3: ASSPRGAGPGRPSNEQF

V: TRBV6-2/TRBV6-3
CDR3: ASSDWANVLT

V: TRBV5-1
CDR3: ASSAGVYTGELF

V: TRBV20-1
CDR3: SATTSHSYNEQF

V: TRBV20-1
CDR3: SASGSFNEQF

V: TRBV5-1
CDR3: ASSLGQGGRYEQY

V: TRBV6-2/TRBV6-3
CDR3: ASSGPVGRETQY

V: TRBV19
CDR3: ASLLAGAPGNTEAF

V: TRBV7-2
CDR3: ASTFDSAWGTDTQY

V: TRBV15
CDR3: ATGTGHGGGYT

V: TRBV19
CDR3: ASSMVRGGTEAF

V: TRBV20-1
CDR3: SARDGTFSNQPQH